The 2 T cell receptor beta chains in this list originate from one sample, sequenced in a study of CD8+CD57+ T cells in acquired aplastic anemia. The study profiled TCR beta VDJ and CDR3 using genomic DNA as template. TCRdb itself ran the reads through MiXCR, one entry per CDR3 protein. The table has around 170,000 distinct CDR3 sequences, 35% to 50% seen once. The material sequenced was sorted CD4+, CD8+, or CD8+CD57+ T cells (not recorded which) from PBMCs. These receptors all stem from a human donor in good health.

The chain carries TRBV10-3 and TRBJ2-7; 11 nucleotides agree with TRBD2. This CDR3 contains 15 residues. Germline V lookup: CDR1 ENHRY, CDR2 SYGVKD. Trimming took 7 bases from V and 4 from J; bases not matched to a gene: 9. The CDR3 here is CAIIRLAGPIYEQYF. The CDR3 coding sequence is TGTGCCATCATCCGACTAGCGGGGCCCATATACGAGCAGTACTTC.

This clonotype was counted many times. The chain links TRBV2 to TRBJ2-1; D is undetermined. The CDR3 runs to 13 residues. Trimming shortened V by 6 bases and J by 0 bases, and 6 bases separated the two germline ends. Germline V gives CDR1 SNHLY, CDR2 FYNNEI. CDR3 nucleotides: TGTGCCAGCAGGACGTTCTCCTACAATGAGCAGTTCTTC. Translating gives CASRTFSYNEQFF.